Presented here are 14 T cell receptor beta chains from one specimen sequenced in a study of T cells after yellow fever vaccination. TCRdb re-derived calls from the 5' RACE reads in MiXCR, one entry per CDR3 protein. Seen here are about 550,000 distinct CDR3 sequences, 15% to 20% observed once, and the top ten hold 13% to 15%. The specimen was PBMCs, collected 15 days after the yellow fever booster vaccination. The receptors shown here come from a young man who received the YFV17D yellow fever vaccine.

There are many counts of this clonotype. The V and J genes are TRBV12-3 or TRBV12-4 and TRBJ2-3, with 10 bases identical to TRBD2. The CDR3 spans 16 residues. With 2 bases clipped from V and 1 base from J, the junction kept 3 bases outside the gene matches. CDR3 in amino acids: CASSLRLAGRTDTQYF. As DNA, the CDR3 is TGTGCCAGCAGTTTACGACTAGCGGGTCGCACAGATACGCAGTATTTT.

This clonotype was observed a handful of times. The chain links TRBV7-9 to TRBJ2-5; tentative D call: TRBD2 (5 bases). The germline V gene has CDR1 SEHNR and CDR2 FQNEAQ (reference sequence). V lost 4 bases to trimming and J lost 1 base, with 10 bases between them. There are 14 residues in the CDR3. The CDR3 DNA follows: TGTGCCAGCAGCTCGCCCCGGGGCCAAGAGACCCAGTACTTC. This codes for CASSSPRGQETQYF.

There are a few counts of this clonotype. V usage is TRBV9 and J usage is TRBJ2-7; 7 bases agree with TRBD2. V was pared by 0 bases and J by 0 bases, with 3 bases of the junction left unmatched. CDR3 length equals 15 residues. Germline CDR1 is SGDLS and CDR2 is YYNGEE. The CDR3 loop is CASSVEGGSSYEQYF. CDR3 nucleotides: TGTGCCAGCAGCGTAGAGGGAGGGAGCTCCTACGAGCAGTACTTC. The entire variable domain, with the rest obtained from reference TRBV9 and TRBJ2-7, is as follows: DSGVTQTPKHLITATGQRVTLRCSPRSGDLSVYWYQQSLDQGLQFLIQYYNGEERAKGNILERFSAQQFPDLHSELNLSSLELGDSALYFCASSVEGGSSYEQYFGPGTRLTVT.

This clonotype was counted between two and nine times. The genes are TRBV7-2 and TRBJ1-1, with 10 bases lining up with TRBD1. The CDR3 totals 16 residues. Germline assignment: CDR1 SGHTA and CDR2 FQGNSA. The trim removed 1 base at V and 5 bases at J, leaving 7 bases unmatched. CDR3 protein: CASSLGQGARRTEAFF. The CDR3 DNA reads TGTGCCAGCAGCTTAGGACAGGGGGCTAGAAGAACTGAAGCTTTCTTT.

This clonotype appeared a few times. CDR3 DNA sequence: TGCGGAGCTCTGGACCCTACCTACGAGCAGTACTTC. Its translation: CGALDPTYEQYF. J is TRBJ2-7 and V is TRBV20-1; D unclear. The CDR3 loop spans 12 amino acids. CDR1 DFQATT and CDR2 SNEGSKA come from the germline V gene (reference sequence).

This chain uses TRBV7-2 with TRBJ1-3, with 8 bases lining up with TRBD1. This CDR3 has 16 residues. CDR1 and CDR2 (germline): SGHTA, FQGNSA. Unmatched junction bases numbered 10, after V lost 5 bases and J lost 4 bases. CDR3 region: CASSITSGGAGNTIYF. Written as DNA, the CDR3 is TGTGCCAGCAGCATAACCTCAGGGGGCGCCGGAAACACCATATATTTT.

This clonotype was seen only a few times. The V and J genes are TRBV18 and TRBJ2-3; D call uncertain. Germline CDR1 is KGHSH and CDR2 is LQKENI. V was shortened by 2 bases and J by 4 bases, with 7 bases between the two germline ends. The CDR3 loop spans 13 amino acids. The CDR3 sequence is CASSPGIADTQYF. For the CDR3, the DNA is TGTGCCAGCTCACCAGGAATTGCAGATACGCAGTATTTT.

The chain recombines TRBV5-1 with TRBJ2-1, with 14 bases that match TRBD2. The V segment lost 6 bases and the J segment 10 bases; nucleotides outside the gene matches: 9. CDR3 length: 15 amino acids. Germline CDR1 SGHRS, CDR2 YFSETQ. CDR3 nucleotides: TGCGCCAGCATGTGGGGACTAGCGGGAGTTGGGGAGCAGTTCTTC. Encoded protein: CASMWGLAGVGEQFF.

The chain combines TRBV20-1 with TRBJ2-7; 7 nucleotides line up with TRBD2. The germline CDR1 and CDR2 sequences are DFQATT and SNEGSKA (reference sequence). The length of the CDR3 is 13 residues. The trim removed 5 bases at V and 9 bases at J, leaving 13 bases unmatched. The CDR3 DNA is TGCAGTGCTGGGATCACGCCACGGGGGGTGCAGTACTTC. It translates to CSAGITPRGVQYF.

The V call is TRBV6-5, the J call TRBJ2-3; TRBD2 aligns across 9 bases. With V trimmed by 5 bases and J by 2 bases, 8 bases remained unmatched. The CDR3 has 16 residues. Germline V gene sequence: CDR1 MNHEY, CDR2 SVGAGI. CDR3 nucleotide sequence: TGTGCCAGCAGTACCACGGCGGGAGGGTACACAGATACGCAGTATTTT. Translating it yields CASSTTAGGYTDTQYF.

This clonotype was seen ten or more times. J is TRBJ2-1 and V is TRBV7-2; tentatively, D is TRBD1 or TRBD2 (5 bases each). Germline V gene sequence: CDR1 SGHTA, CDR2 FQGNSA. Trimming stripped 3 bases from V and 5 bases from J, with 8 bases between. The length of the CDR3 is 13 residues. CDR3 sequence reads: CASSFGTDNEQFF. The DNA for the CDR3 is TGTGCCAGCAGCTTCGGGACGGACAATGAGCAGTTCTTC.

This clonotype came up once. This sequence joins TRBV9 and TRBJ2-6; D is perhaps TRBD1 (5 bases). The V and J ends lost 5 bases and 1 base respectively, with 10 bases between them. Germline CDR1 reads SGDLS; CDR2 reads YYNGEE. There are 15 residues in the CDR3. In DNA, the CDR3 is TGTGCCAGCAGGAAAACAGGTTCTGGGGCCAACGTCCTGACTTTC. This gives the protein CASRKTGSGANVLTF.

This clonotype has a count of ten or more. The rearrangement joins TRBV6-2 or TRBV6-3 to TRBJ2-1; no clear D. There are 11 residues in the CDR3. Germline V lookup: CDR1 MNHEY, CDR2 SVGEGT. Trimming removed 6 bases from V and 7 bases from J, with 7 bases in between. The DNA for the CDR3 is TGTGCCAGCAGCCTCCCGAATGAGCAGTTCTTC. Its translation: CASSLPNEQFF.

This clonotype has a handful of counts. The chain has TRBV6-5 and TRBJ2-3; a weak D match, TRBD2 (6 bases). This CDR3 region has 15 residues. V lost 3 bases to trimming and J lost 7 bases, with 17 bases between them. Germline CDR1 MNHEY, CDR2 SVGAGI. In nucleotides, the CDR3 is TGTGCCAGCAGTTATGGGCGTGGGGGGAGATATACGCAGTATTTT. Its protein product is CASSYGRGGRYTQYF.